This TCR beta chain was captured in a study of T cells in Graves' hyperthyroidism and ophthalmopathy. Whole-study findings and limits: Median prediction lead before ophthalmopathy onset was 5 to 7.5 months with the model. The blood repertoire included most of the expanded thyroid clonotypes above 0.001.

Those patients with uncontrolled infection, other autoimmune disease, pregnancy or lactation were excluded. The CDR3 is 14 residues long. V was clipped by 5 bases and J by 5 bases; unmatched bases: 6. Per the germline V gene, CDR1 is SGHTA and CDR2 is FQGNSA. Amplified TCR beta CDR3 regions derived from RNA transcripts. Carried out on the TCR CDR3, a first-round RT-PCR used the HTBI primer set. TCRdb reprocessed the multiplex PCR reads with MiXCR, giving one entry per CDR3 protein. The data contain 530,000 or so distinct CDR3 sequences, 35% to 55% of them singletons. This clonotype was detected many times. The antigen remains unidentified.

V gene TRBV7-2 combines with J gene TRBJ2-7; 10 bases are a match to TRBD2. This TCR came from a woman between 18 and 29 years old with Graves' hyperthyroidism. Sequencing was carried out using peripheral blood or thyroid tissue (not recorded which). As DNA, the CDR3 is TGTGCCAGCAGCCCCACTAGCGGGGACGACGAGCAGTACTTC. Translating gives CASSPTSGDDEQYF.